This T cell receptor (beta chain) was found in a study of T-cell reconstitution after alpha-beta-depleted transplantation in children. Notes on the study in general: High day-60 TCRbeta diversity in some patients came from surviving recipient T cells and thymic progenitors. At around two months after transplant, the alpha-beta T cells were reportedly derived from several hundred expanded clones that came from non-depleted graft cells. Diversity and T-cell counts at one year after transplant derived mostly from new T cells.

Ten or more counts support this clonotype. Its matching antigen is unknown. The authors prepared the TCRbeta library with unique molecular identifiers. Each CDR3 protein gets one entry after TCRdb re-called the PCR reads with MiXCR. The sample lists about 260,000 distinct CDR3 sequences; less than 9% were seen once. The sample here was PBMCs, mostly from graft donor cells, taken 180 days after TCRalphabeta/CD19-depleted stem cell transplant. This clonotype was obtained from a male patient younger than 18 who had a stem cell transplant for acute lymphoblastic leukemia, so the T cells may come from the graft donor.

This chain's CDR3 is CASSLAGKADTQYF. CDR3 DNA sequence: TGTGCCAGCAGCTTAGCAGGGAAGGCAGATACGCAGTATTTT. V is TRBV7-8 and J is TRBJ2-3; no clear D gene. This CDR3 is 14 amino acids long. V lost 0 bases and J lost 4, with 8 bases in between. Germline CDR1 is SGHVS and CDR2 is FQNEAQ. The complete variable domain, with remaining parts taken from reference TRBV7-8 and TRBJ2-3, reads GAGVSQSPRYKVAKRGQDVALRCDPISGHVSLFWYQQALGQGPEFLTYFQNEAQLDKSGLPSDRFFAERPEGSVSTLKIQRTQQEDSAVYLCASSLAGKADTQYFGPGTRLTVL.